Listed below are T cell receptor beta chains from one sample, sequenced in a study of molecular identifiers for immune sequencing clone quantification. In TCRdb, the PCR reads were re-called with MiXCR into one record per CDR3 protein. Of approximately 90,000 distinct CDR3 sequences listed, 21% are singletons. The sample taken for sequencing was naive CD8+ T cells from blood, with Jurkat cell RNA spiked in. Every receptor here comes from a human donor in good health. Some libraries in this study had Jurkat cell RNA spiked in. The CDR3 runs from the conserved cysteine through the conserved F or W. Only part of the rows carry a size: once, few, many, or a class if the clone is expanded.

j_call | v_call | clone_size | cdr3_length | cdr3_aa
TRBJ2-3 | TRBV20-1 | many | 17 | CSIDLVGRLAGTDTQYF
TRBJ1-2 | TRBV20-1 | few | 14 | CSASLTGANYGYTF
TRBJ2-5 | TRBV6-2/TRBV6-3 | few | 16 | CASSLLDRDHQETQYF
TRBJ2-4 | TRBV27 | many | 15 | CASSLGLAAKNIQYF
TRBJ2-7 | TRBV20-1 | - | 14 | CSAKRGQGPYEQYF
TRBJ2-2 | TRBV19 | - | 13 | CASSSRNTGELFF
TRBJ2-7 | TRBV4-1 | many | 15 | CASSQVQGLSYEQYF
TRBJ1-5 | TRBV7-6 | many | 16 | CASSLLDRRLNQPQHF
TRBJ2-2 | TRBV11-2 | many | 16 | CASSFRGQGVTGELFF
TRBJ2-7 | TRBV12-3/TRBV12-4 | - | 12 | CASRKSSYEQYF
TRBJ2-7 | TRBV6-5 | many | 14 | CASKGQGLPGDEYF
TRBJ2-7 | TRBV13 | many | 14 | CASSLAGGGYEQYF
TRBJ2-3 | TRBV5-1 | - | 18 | CASCLVTRLRGGTDTQYF
TRBJ2-7 | TRBV14 | many | 15 | CASSFTSGAPYEQYF
TRBJ2-3 | TRBV5-1 | - | 14 | CASSLLSGSDTQYF
TRBJ1-1 | TRBV5-6 | many | 12 | CASSLSDSEAFF
TRBJ2-5 | TRBV6-1 | few | 18 | CASSEPTGTKRNRETQYF
TRBJ1-2 | TRBV12-3/TRBV12-4 | many | 15 | CASSLQTSSYYGYTF
TRBJ2-1 | TRBV7-9 | many | 12 | CASSSLGDEQFF
TRBJ2-3 | TRBV5-1 | - | 15 | CASRLDRRSTDTQYF
TRBJ2-1 | TRBV7-2 | many | 16 | CASSPISTGSYNEQFF
TRBJ1-3 | TRBV10-2 | few | 15 | CASSEFKDGRNTIYF
TRBJ2-3 | TRBV30 | many | 15 | CAWSEGTASTDTQYF
TRBJ2-5 | TRBV12-3/TRBV12-4 | many | 13 | CASSKQNRETQYF
TRBJ2-7 | TRBV27 | - | 15 | CASSLTGTGGYERYF
TRBJ2-1 | TRBV11-2 | many | 16 | CASSLGRGLAGDEQFF
TRBJ2-5 | TRBV7-9 | - | 16 | CASSQGGLAYQETQYF
TRBJ1-5 | TRBV10-3 | - | 16 | CAISDREGYSNQPQHF
TRBJ2-7 | TRBV19 | few | 14 | CASSTGNWRDEQYF
TRBJ1-6 | TRBV19 | many | 15 | CASRGWSSYNSPLHF
TRBJ2-1 | TRBV7-9 | many | 13 | CASSLSSGYEQFF
TRBJ2-7 | TRBV19 | few | 14 | CASSIGRGPYEQYF
TRBJ1-2 | TRBV30 | many | 13 | CAWSLDGGYGYTF
TRBJ2-3 | TRBV27 | many | 19 | CASSFLGVLQDPSTDTQYF
TRBJ2-1 | TRBV27 | - | 14 | CATRGGGRRNEQFF
TRBJ1-2 | TRBV7-9 | - | 14 | CASSSETGTFDYTF
TRBJ1-1 | TRBV4-3 | - | 17 | CASSQDRSTGRNTEAFF
TRBJ1-5 | TRBV15 | many | 15 | CATSRVGTGDQPQHF
TRBJ2-7 | TRBV2 | few | 16 | CASSEPTRGSAYEQYF
TRBJ2-4 | TRBV11-2 | many | 14 | CASSLTGGKNIQYF
TRBJ2-1 | TRBV11-2 | many | 11 | CASSLIYEQFF
TRBJ2-5 | TRBV30 | many | 14 | CAWSDEGLQETQYF
TRBJ1-2 | TRBV13 | - | 15 | CASSHGTFSNYGYTF
TRBJ2-3 | TRBV30 | many | 11 | CAWMWADTQYF